Included here is one T cell receptor beta chain sequence, with context. The sample originates from a study of control samples from healthy donors and cancer patients. Here immunoSEQ multiplex PCR was the method, and the copy in TCRdb shows in-frame clones only, minus some. Found here are fewer than 250,000 clones, around 93% of them singletons; the top ten hold 1.5% to 2%. This TCR was recovered from a man younger than 45 in good health. Sequencing used blood.

The CDR3 coding sequence is TGCGCCAGCAGCTTGGTAGGGGGAGAAGGATCACCCCTCCACTTT. Protein product: CASSLVGGEGSPLHF. The J gene is TRBJ1-6, the V gene TRBV5-1, with a weak D call TRBD1 (6 bases). The CDR3 has 15 residues. Trimming cost V 0 bases and J 10 bases, with 14 bases left between them. Germline V lookup: CDR1 SGHRS, CDR2 YFSETQ.